The next 30 T cell receptor beta chains were all read from a single sample in a study of early T cells in non-severe SARS-CoV-2 infection. TCRdb processed the 5' RACE reads anew with MiXCR; each CDR3 protein has one entry. This table has some 71,000 distinct CDR3 sequences, approximately 12% appearing once. The specimen was whole blood. The receptor source for this set is an adult who was a healthcare worker with PCR-confirmed SARS-CoV-2 infection or an uninfected control (not recorded which).

The CDR3 region is CASGLVTEQYF. The DNA of the CDR3 is TGTGCTAGTGGTTTGGTAACCGAGCAGTACTTC. V is TRBV12-5 and J is TRBJ2-7; no reliable D call. Germline V lookup: CDR1 LGHNT, CDR2 FRNRAP. The CDR3 runs 11 residues. Between the trimmed V and J ends, which lost 0 bases and 6 bases, there was a span of 3 bases.

V usage is TRBV20-1 and J usage is TRBJ2-5; D gene unclear. The CDR3 length is 10 residues. V lost 7 bases to trimming and J lost 4 bases, with 7 bases between them. Germline CDR1 reads DFQATT; CDR2 reads SNEGSKA (reference sequence). As DNA, the CDR3 is TGCAGTGTCGGACGAGAGACCCAGTACTTC. This translates into CSVGRETQYF.

This clonotype was seen ten or more times. The DNA of the CDR3 is TGCAGTGCTGTACTTCTAGCGGGAGGGGGTGATGAGCAGTTCTTC. It specifies CSAVLLAGGGDEQFF. The chain couples TRBV20-1 to TRBJ2-1; TRBD2 matches 12 bases. Germline assignment: CDR1 DFQATT and CDR2 SNEGSKA (reference sequence). This CDR3 comprises 15 residues. The J segment lost 8 bases and the V segment lost 5 bases, leaving 10 bases of the junction unmatched.

The table lists this clonotype with many counts. This rearrangement joins TRBV4-1 to TRBJ2-5, with no clear D. Per the germline V gene, CDR1 is MGHRA and CDR2 is YSYEKL. The CDR3 spans 13 residues. The V end was cut by 0 bases, the J end by 2 bases, with 4 bases between. The CDR3 DNA follows: TGCGCCAGCAGCCAAGAGGGGCAAGAGACCCAGTACTTC. Its protein product is CASSQEGQETQYF.

This clonotype has a count of ten or more. CDR3 region: CASSLETGPYGYTF. The CDR3, as DNA: TGCGCCAGCAGCCTTGAGACAGGGCCCTATGGCTACACCTTC. This chain links TRBV4-3 with TRBJ1-2, with TRBD1 matching 7 bases. The CDR3 spans 14 residues. The germline CDR1 and CDR2 sequences are LGHNA and YSLEER. V lost 4 bases, J lost 4 bases, and 6 bases stayed unmatched.

This clonotype occurred many times. The chain carries TRBV7-8 and TRBJ2-1; D is ambiguous. CDR1 is SGHVS and CDR2 is FQNEAQ in the germline V gene. This CDR3 contains 13 residues. V was pared by 5 bases and J by 6 bases, with 11 bases between. The CDR3 sequence is CASSAYGFNEQFF. In DNA form, the CDR3 reads TGTGCCAGCAGCGCCTACGGATTCAATGAGCAGTTCTTC.

Many counts were recorded for this clonotype. The J gene is TRBJ1-6, the V gene TRBV5-1; D not resolved. Germline CDR1 and CDR2: SGHRS and YFSETQ. The CDR3 totals 15 residues. V was pared by 4 bases and J by 8 bases, with 16 bases between. The DNA for the CDR3 is TGCGCCAGCAGCGAACCAGAATTCTCGGATTCACCCCTCCACTTT. This sequence encodes CASSEPEFSDSPLHF.

At least ten counts were recorded for this clonotype. The chain links TRBV9 to TRBJ2-3, with D perhaps TRBD1 (6 bases). In germline, CDR1 is SGDLS, CDR2 YYNGEE. This CDR3 has 16 residues. Trimming stripped 4 bases from V and 1 base from J, with 16 bases between. The CDR3 DNA follows: TGTGCCAGCAGCCCACAGGGATTTTGGGGCACAGATACGCAGTATTTT. This gives the protein CASSPQGFWGTDTQYF.

This sequence joins TRBV29-1 and TRBJ2-1; D may be TRBD1 or TRBD2 (5 bases each). The germline gives CDR1 SQVTM, CDR2 ANQGSEA. V was trimmed by 7 bases and J by 7 bases, leaving 11 bases between them. This CDR3 has 11 amino acids. CDR3 DNA sequence: TGCAGCGCCACTGAGGGGAATGAGCAGTTCTTC. This gives the protein CSATEGNEQFF.

This chain connects TRBV18 to TRBJ2-7, with 7 positions matching TRBD2. CDR3 length: 14 amino acids. From germline, CDR1 is KGHSH and CDR2 LQKENI. The V segment lost 6 bases and the J segment 1 base; nucleotides outside the gene matches: 6. CDR3 residues: CASSPGLNSYEQYF. In DNA, the CDR3 is TGTGCCAGCTCGCCGGGACTAAATTCCTACGAGCAGTACTTC.

The DNA of the CDR3 is TGCAGTGCTAGACCTAGCGGGGGGGCCTTGGAGCAGTTCTTC. Its protein product is CSARPSGGALEQFF. V usage is TRBV20-1 and J usage is TRBJ2-1, with 12 bases aligning to TRBD2. Germline V gene lookup returns CDR1 DFQATT and CDR2 SNEGSKA (reference sequence). J was trimmed by 10 bases and V by 2 bases; bases with no gene match: 6. The CDR3 length is 14 residues.

This clonotype was detected a few times. The J gene is TRBJ2-2, the V gene TRBV19; maybe TRBD2 (5 bases). Trimming took 8 bases from V and 0 from J, leaving 7 bases between them. The CDR3 contains 13 residues. CDR1 and CDR2 from the germline V gene are LNHDA and SQIVND (reference sequence). CDR3 sequence reads: CASALANTGELFF. The CDR3 DNA sequence: TGTGCCAGTGCACTAGCGAACACCGGGGAGCTGTTTTTT. Looking up the rest from reference TRBV19 and TRBJ2-2 gives the full variable domain: DGGITQSPKYLFRKEGQNVTLSCEQNLNHDAMYWYRQDPGQGLRLIYYSQIVNDFQKGDIAEGYSVSREKKESFPLTVTSAQKNPTAFYLCASALANTGELFFGEGSRLTVL.

This clonotype has more than one count but fewer than ten. The chain recombines TRBV18 with TRBJ1-1; D unclear. The CDR3 sequence is 13 residues long. The ends were cut back, 2 bases at V and 8 bases at J, with 12 bases in the middle. Per germline, CDR1 KGHSH and CDR2 LQKENI. CDR3 sequence: CASSPSEVWEAFF. The CDR3 bases are TGTGCCAGCTCACCATCGGAAGTTTGGGAAGCTTTCTTT. Based on the CDR3 plus reference TRBV18 and TRBJ1-1, the full variable domain is NAGVMQNPRHLVRRRGQEARLRCSPMKGHSHVYWYRQLPEEGLKFMVYLQKENIIDESGMPKERFSAEFPKEGPSILRIQQVVRGDSAAYFCASSPSEVWEAFFGQGTRLTVV.

This clonotype has a count of ten or more. The rearrangement joins TRBV6-6 to TRBJ2-7; 10 bases match TRBD2. Germline assignment: CDR1 MNHNY and CDR2 SVGAGI (reference sequence). The V gene end was trimmed by 6 bases and the J gene end by 0 bases; junction bases not matched to a gene: 5. The CDR3 runs 15 residues. The CDR3: CASSGLAESSYEQYF. DNA of the CDR3: TGTGCCAGCAGCGGACTAGCGGAAAGCTCCTACGAGCAGTACTTC.

CDR3 DNA sequence: TGTGCCAGCAGCTCAGTCCGGACAACTAATGAAAAACTGTTTTTT. This encodes CASSSVRTTNEKLFF. The rearrangement joins TRBV11-2 to TRBJ1-4; no reliable D call. With 4 bases removed from V and 0 bases from J, the gap between germline ends came to 9 bases. Germline lookup yields CDR1 SGHAT and CDR2 FQNNGV. The CDR3 extends over 15 amino acids.

This clonotype showed up just a few times. The CDR3 spells CASSLERYNEQFF. In DNA form, the CDR3 reads TGTGCCAGCAGCTTAGAGAGGTACAATGAGCAGTTCTTC. The V and J genes are TRBV7-8 and TRBJ2-1; D gene ambiguous. V was clipped by 1 base and J by 4 bases, with 5 bases between them. Germline V lookup: CDR1 SGHVS, CDR2 FQNEAQ. CDR3 length: 13 residues.

This clonotype was seen a few times. This rearrangement joins TRBV7-8 to TRBJ2-5, with 8 positions matching TRBD2. V was pared by 0 bases and J by 7 bases, with 7 bases of the junction left unmatched. This CDR3 spans 15 amino acids. Per germline, CDR1 SGHVS and CDR2 FQNEAQ. The CDR3: CASSLAGTSGGTQYF. The CDR3 coding sequence is TGTGCCAGCAGCTTAGCCGGGACTAGTGGCGGGACCCAGTACTTC.

This clonotype was picked up many times. The rearrangement joins TRBV6-1 to TRBJ1-5, with a tentative D call TRBD1 (5 bases). CDR3 size: 13 residues. Germline V lookup: CDR1 MNHNS, CDR2 SASEGT. Trimming left V 8 bases short and J 4 bases short, with 12 bases between. Written as DNA, the CDR3 is TGTGCCAGCGCGGGGGACGAGAATCAGCCCCAGCATTTT. Translation: CASAGDENQPQHF.

This chain uses TRBV9 with TRBJ2-6; TRBD2 matches at 8 bases. The CDR3 consists of 18 residues. Germline values: CDR1 SGDLS, CDR2 YYNGEE. V lost 4 bases, J lost 0 bases, and 9 bases stayed unmatched. The CDR3 protein is CASSLLADSFSGANVLTF. In DNA, the CDR3 is TGTGCCAGCAGCCTACTAGCGGACTCTTTCTCTGGGGCCAACGTCCTGACTTTC.

This clonotype was found many times. The CDR3 loop is CASSIGTEVQETQYF. For the CDR3, the DNA is TGTGCCAGCAGCATCGGGACTGAAGTCCAAGAGACCCAGTACTTC. The V and J genes are TRBV9 and TRBJ2-5; weak D call: TRBD2 (6 bases). This CDR3 has 15 amino acids. Germline CDR1 reads SGDLS; CDR2 reads YYNGEE. The V and J ends lost 4 bases and 1 base respectively, with 14 bases between them. The full variable domain, its missing parts supplied by reference TRBV9 and TRBJ2-5, is DSGVTQTPKHLITATGQRVTLRCSPRSGDLSVYWYQQSLDQGLQFLIQYYNGEERAKGNILERFSAQQFPDLHSELNLSSLELGDSALYFCASSIGTEVQETQYFGPGTRLLVL.

The chain combines TRBV6-5 with TRBJ2-1; D is tentatively TRBD1 or TRBD2 (5 bases each). V dropped 0 bases and J dropped 12 bases, with 24 bases sitting between them. Germline V CDR1 and CDR2: MNHEY, SVGAGI. The CDR3 spans 17 residues. CDR3 region: CASSYSILGTAFGGQFF. CDR3 nucleotides: TGTGCCAGCAGTTACTCGATCCTGGGGACCGCTTTTGGTGGGCAGTTCTTC.

This clonotype has more than one count but fewer than ten. The chain combines TRBV12-3 or TRBV12-4 with TRBJ1-3, with TRBD1 matching 9 bases. This CDR3 has 15 amino acids. V shed 6 bases, J shed 3 bases, and the junction held 6 bases outside the gene matches. This CDR3 reads CASSWDRDRGNTIYF. Here the CDR3 DNA reads TGTGCCAGCAGCTGGGACAGGGATCGTGGAAACACCATATATTTT.

The sample holds many counts of this clonotype. This chain links TRBV6-6 with TRBJ2-3; D call uncertain. Trimming took off 6 bases at V and 6 bases at J, with 7 bases between the two ends. This CDR3 contains 11 residues. Germline V gives CDR1 MNHNY, CDR2 SVGAGI (reference sequence). CDR3 coding DNA: TGTGCCAGCAGCCCTAGGGATACGCAGTATTTT. Protein sequence: CASSPRDTQYF.

This chain connects TRBV11-1 to TRBJ2-5; D may be TRBD2 (6 bases). Per germline, CDR1 SGHAT and CDR2 FQDESV (reference sequence). V lost 1 base and J lost 7, with 13 bases in between. This CDR3 has 14 amino acids. The CDR3 is CASSLVGGSVTQYF. In nucleotides, the CDR3 is TGTGCCAGCAGCTTAGTCGGGGGTTCGGTGACCCAGTACTTC.

This clonotype was recorded at least ten times. The chain has TRBV7-9 and TRBJ1-1, with 10 bases lining up with TRBD1. This CDR3 has 18 amino acids. Germline loops: CDR1 SEHNR, CDR2 FQNEAQ (reference sequence). V shed 4 bases, J shed 0 bases, and the junction held 11 bases outside the gene matches. The CDR3 DNA reads as TGTGCCAGCAGCTCGACAGGGGGCGTTTGGCCTCTGAACACTGAAGCTTTCTTT. Translating gives CASSSTGGVWPLNTEAFF.

The sample holds a few counts of this clonotype. The chain employs TRBV6-5 and TRBJ2-3; TRBD1 agrees at 11 bases. Germline CDR1 reads MNHEY; CDR2 reads SVGAGI. This CDR3 contains 18 residues. Trimming took 3 bases from V and 2 from J; bases not matched to a gene: 10. The CDR3 is CASSYSTPGQGDTDTQYF. Here the CDR3 DNA reads TGTGCCAGCAGTTATTCCACCCCGGGACAGGGGGACACAGATACGCAGTATTTT.

This clonotype was detected many times. This chain links TRBV12-3 or TRBV12-4 with TRBJ1-5; D uncertain. The CDR3 has 13 residues. The V end lost 8 bases, the J end lost 6 bases, and 14 bases lay between the germline ends. CDR3 nucleotides: TGTGCCAGCGAGGGAGGGATCGGTCAGCCCCAGCATTTT. It specifies CASEGGIGQPQHF.

The chain carries TRBV3-1 and TRBJ2-1, with D possibly TRBD1 on 6 matching bases. Germline CDR1 LGHDT, CDR2 YNNKEL (reference sequence). V lost 4 bases to trimming and J lost 7 bases, with 20 bases between them. This CDR3 comprises 16 residues. The DNA of the CDR3 is TGTGCCAGCAGCCCCCGAGGTACAGGGTCAGGAAATGAGCAGTTCTTC. It codes for CASSPRGTGSGNEQFF.

The table lists this clonotype with a few counts. V gene TRBV24-1 combines with J gene TRBJ2-3, with unresolved D. The CDR3 is made up of 13 amino acids. CDR1 is KGHDR, CDR2 SFDVKD, per germline. The V gene lost 8 bases and the J gene lost 2 bases, with 10 bases spanning the gap. The CDR3: CATMSANTDTQYF. Written as DNA, the CDR3 is TGTGCCACCATGTCGGCTAACACAGATACGCAGTATTTT.

V is TRBV29-1 and J is TRBJ2-1; 9 bases fit TRBD2. The V segment lost 5 bases and the J segment 3 bases; nucleotides outside the gene matches: 5. Germline CDR1 is SQVTM and CDR2 is ANQGSEA. There are 14 residues in the CDR3. In DNA form, the CDR3 reads TGCAGCGTTTACGGGACTAGCAACTACAATGAGCAGTTCTTC. Translated, it gives CSVYGTSNYNEQFF.